This TCR beta chain was profiled in a study of blood T cell repertoires in COVID-19. Overall study context: The analysed material was cDNA or gDNA that came from T cells, B-cell-depleted T cells, or PBMCs.

In the source study's methods: Amplification with reference gene primers provided the estimates of nucleated cell counts. Repertoires were generated with immunoSEQ multiplex PCR, while TCRdb's copy carries only in-frame clones and drops some. V, J and clone size were drawn from that table, and D and trimming were deduced from the DNA. This table holds 410,000 or so clones, 75% to 90% found once. The specimen was peripheral blood. The origin of this receptor is a woman aged 25 to 39 with active or convalescent COVID-19.

CDR3 in DNA: TGTGCCAGCAGCCCCCTACAGGGAGCCAACTATGGCTACACCTTC. This sequence encodes CASSPLQGANYGYTF. The chain joins TRBV9 to TRBJ1-2; D may be TRBD1 (6 bases). CDR3 length: 15 residues. Trimming stripped 4 bases from V and 2 bases from J, with 15 bases between. Germline lookup yields CDR1 SGDLS and CDR2 YYNGEE. The entire variable domain, with the rest obtained from reference TRBV9 and TRBJ1-2, is as follows: DSGVTQTPKHLITATGQRVTLRCSPRSGDLSVYWYQQSLDQGLQFLIQYYNGEERAKGNILERFSAQQFPDLHSELNLSSLELGDSALYFCASSPLQGANYGYTFGSGTRLTVV.